The clone carrying this TCR beta chain has more than one count but fewer than ten. Its antigen is currently unknown. The source of the sample is a study of OX40 agonist ivuxolimab in advanced cancers. TCRdb keeps only in-frame clones here, not all; method: immunoSEQ multiplex PCR. This sample carries around 93,000 clones, 87% of them seen once, and the ten largest clones take roughly 1.5%. Study results and limitations: A proportion of nonresponders additionally exhibited low normalized T-cell clonal expansion.

The sample in question was CD4+ or CD8+ T cells sorted from blood, obtained in a trial of the OX40 agonist ivuxolimab. This clonotype originated in an adult with an advanced solid tumor such as melanoma, head and neck, liver or kidney cancer.

CDR3 bases: TGTGCCAGCAGCTTGGAGGGGGGTAGCAATCAGCCCCAGCATTTT. Protein sequence: CASSLEGGSNQPQHF. J is TRBJ1-5 and V is TRBV5-8, with a weak D call TRBD1 (6 bases). The CDR3 covers 15 residues. With 0 bases removed from V and 0 bases from J, the gap between germline ends came to 7 bases. Germline CDR1 is SGHTS and CDR2 is YDEGEE. Based on the CDR3 plus reference TRBV5-8 and TRBJ1-5, the full variable domain is EAGVTQSPTHLIKTRGQQATLRCSPISGHTSVYWYQQALGLGLQFLLWYDEGEERNRGNFPPRFSGRQFPNYSSELNVNALELEDSALYLCASSLEGGSNQPQHFGDGTRLSIL.